The next 25 T cell receptor beta chains were all read from a single sample in a study of blood T cell repertoires in COVID-19. Profiled with immunoSEQ multiplex PCR; TCRdb holds only in-frame clones, not every one. This table has 110,000 to 150,000 clones, around 80% appearing once. The source material was peripheral blood. These receptors were collected from a man aged 55 to 70 with acute or convalescent COVID-19.

CDR3 region: CASSNYGTGGGETQYF. In DNA, the CDR3 is TGTGCCAGCAGTAATTACGGGACAGGGGGGGGAGAGACCCAGTACTTC. The chain carries TRBV6-2 or TRBV6-3 and TRBJ2-5; TRBD1 aligns across 11 bases. Germline V gene sequence: CDR1 MNHEY, CDR2 SVGEGT. V lost 5 bases, J lost 4 bases, and 9 bases stayed unmatched. The CDR3 loop spans 16 amino acids.

V is TRBV7-9 and J is TRBJ2-3; D call uncertain. Germline CDR1 is SEHNR and CDR2 is FQNEAQ (reference sequence). This CDR3 contains 12 residues. V dropped 4 bases and J dropped 2 bases, with 4 bases sitting between them. The CDR3 spells CASSSITDTQYF. The CDR3 coding sequence is TGTGCCAGCAGCTCTATCACAGATACGCAGTATTTT.

The chain carries TRBV12-5 and TRBJ2-3, with 15 bases lining up with TRBD2. CDR1 is LGHNT, CDR2 FRNRAP, per germline. This CDR3 comprises 16 residues. J gave up 4 bases and V 5 bases, and 4 bases lay outside the gene matches. CDR3 nucleotide sequence: TGTGCTAGTGGTCTAGGACTAGCGGGAGGGTCAGATACGCAGTATTTT. Its protein product is CASGLGLAGGSDTQYF.

V and J are TRBV29-1 and TRBJ1-3; TRBD1 agrees at 9 bases. Unmatched junction bases numbered 5, after V lost 4 bases and J lost 4 bases. This CDR3 region has 14 residues. Germline values: CDR1 SQVTM, CDR2 ANQGSEA. This CDR3 is CSVVGTGSGNTIYF. The CDR3 DNA sequence: TGCAGCGTTGTCGGGACAGGGTCCGGAAACACCATATATTTT.

The chain is built from TRBV7-9 and TRBJ2-5; possible D gene TRBD1, 6 bases. There are 15 residues in the CDR3. The V end was cut by 5 bases, the J end by 0 bases, with 13 bases between. Germline V gives CDR1 SEHNR, CDR2 FQNEAQ (reference sequence). This chain's CDR3 is CASSKATGYQETQYF. In DNA form, the CDR3 reads TGTGCCAGCAGCAAGGCGACAGGTTACCAAGAGACCCAGTACTTC.

CDR3 DNA sequence: TGTGCCAGTTCAATTATGGTAGCGGGGGCGGATGAGCAGTTCTTC. Translated, it gives CASSIMVAGADEQFF. V gene TRBV19 combines with J gene TRBJ2-1, with 9 bases fitting TRBD2. V lost 8 bases and J lost 8; bases outside the gene matches: 13. CDR1 is LNHDA and CDR2 is SQIVND in the germline V gene (reference sequence). This CDR3 has 15 residues.

The chain combines TRBV11-3 with TRBJ2-7; TRBD1 might be the D (6 bases). Germline CDR1 reads SGHNT; CDR2 reads YENEEA. The CDR3 has 13 residues. V lost 5 bases and J lost 2, with 10 bases in between. The CDR3 spells CASSRGQPYEQYF. The CDR3 DNA is TGTGCCAGCAGCCGAGGACAGCCCTACGAGCAGTACTTC.

The V call is TRBV10-3, the J call TRBJ2-4; 13 bases align to TRBD2. This CDR3 has 17 residues. Trimming took 4 bases from V and 4 from J; bases not matched to a gene: 7. The V gene's germline CDR1 is ENHRY and CDR2 SYGVKD. Written as DNA, the CDR3 is TGTGCCATCAGTGCGAGCCCGGGACTAGCGGGGAAAAACATTCAGTACTTC. This encodes CAISASPGLAGKNIQYF.

The chain carries TRBV27 and TRBJ1-4; 9 bases match TRBD1. Germline V CDR1 and CDR2: MNHEY, SMNVEV (reference sequence). This CDR3 spans 19 amino acids. Trimming took 3 bases from V and 4 from J; bases not matched to a gene: 15. CDR3 residues: CASSFRPIGQGRVNEKLFF. The DNA of the CDR3 is TGTGCCAGCAGTTTTCGTCCGATCGGACAGGGGAGGGTTAATGAAAAACTGTTTTTT.

The chain combines TRBV3-1 (or the pseudogene TRBV3-2) with TRBJ2-5; TRBD2 matches at 8 bases. The CDR3 has 17 residues. Germline V gene data show CDR1 as LGHDT and CDR2 as YNNKEL (reference sequence). V shed 4 bases, J shed 5 bases, and the junction held 15 bases outside the gene matches. CDR3 sequence: CASSLSSGGASKETQYF. In nucleotides, the CDR3 is TGTGCCAGCAGCCTTTCAAGCGGGGGAGCCTCCAAGGAGACCCAGTACTTC.

The V and J genes are TRBV6-5 and TRBJ2-2; perhaps TRBD2 as D (6 bases). Per germline, CDR1 MNHEY and CDR2 SVGAGI. V gave up 0 bases and J gave up 6 bases, with 11 bases separating them. This CDR3 contains 15 residues. CDR3 residues: CASSYSSGGAGELFF. The CDR3 region has the DNA TGTGCCAGCAGTTACTCGAGTGGCGGGGCCGGGGAGCTGTTTTTT.

The chain joins TRBV29-1 to TRBJ2-5; TRBD2 is a possible D gene (5 bases). The length of the CDR3 is 13 residues. Per germline, CDR1 SQVTM and CDR2 ANQGSEA. V was clipped by 3 bases and J by 5 bases, with 13 bases between them. The DNA for the CDR3 is TGCAGCGTTGAGTTGCGGGCTGGGGAGACCCAGTACTTC. Translating it yields CSVELRAGETQYF.

The V gene is TRBV27, the J gene TRBJ2-7; 12 bases are shared with TRBD1. The CDR3 has 15 amino acids. Germline CDR1 and CDR2: MNHEY and SMNVEV (reference sequence). Losses at the gene ends were 5 bases for V and 2 bases for J; bases not matched to a gene: 4. The DNA of the CDR3 is TGTGCCAGCAGTCTTGGGACAGGGGGCCCCTACGAGCAGTACTTC. It translates to CASSLGTGGPYEQYF.

This CDR3 is CASSRQGGGTEAFF. The CDR3 DNA is TGTGCCAGTAGCAGACAGGGTGGAGGCACTGAAGCTTTCTTT. J is TRBJ1-1 and V is TRBV19; TRBD1 aligns across 7 bases. V gave up 6 bases and J gave up 4 bases; unmatched junction bases: 8. Germline V lookup: CDR1 LNHDA, CDR2 SQIVND (reference sequence). There are 14 residues in the CDR3.

The chain carries TRBV5-4 and TRBJ2-3, with 9 nucleotides matching TRBD2. This CDR3 comprises 16 residues. CDR1 and CDR2 from the germline V gene are SGHNT and YYREEE (reference sequence). V lost 5 bases, J lost 2 bases, and 9 bases stayed unmatched. CDR3 in DNA: TGTGCCAGCAGTGTCGGGGCGGGAGGGCACACAGATACGCAGTATTTT. The encoded protein is CASSVGAGGHTDTQYF.

The J gene is TRBJ2-2, the V gene TRBV6-5; weak D call: TRBD1 (5 bases). This CDR3 has 15 residues. V was shortened by 7 bases and J by 5 bases, with 17 bases between the two germline ends. From germline, CDR1 is MNHEY and CDR2 SVGAGI. The CDR3 region has the DNA TGTGCCAGCAAGAAGTCAGGACAAGGAACCGGGGAGCTGTTTTTT. This gives the protein CASKKSGQGTGELFF.

The chain couples TRBV21-1 to TRBJ2-7; the D call in the table, TRBD2, was not verified against the DNA. TRBV21-1 is a documented pseudogene. The CDR3 runs 15 residues. CDR3 sequence (DNA): TGTGCCAGCAGCAAAAAGGTAGCGGCATTGTACGAGCAGTACTTC. Translated: CASSKKVAALYEQYF.

The rearrangement links TRBV28 to TRBJ2-5, with a possible D match to TRBD2 (6 bases). The ends were cut back, 5 bases at V and 2 bases at J, with 18 bases in the middle. CDR3 size: 16 residues. The V gene's germline CDR1 is MDHEN and CDR2 SYDVKM. CDR3 sequence: CASSPPVGGAQETQYF. The CDR3 DNA is TGTGCCAGCAGTCCTCCCGTGGGAGGAGCACAAGAGACCCAGTACTTC.

The chain recombines TRBV7-9 with TRBJ2-7; 10 nucleotides match TRBD2. The CDR3 has 19 residues. The V gene's germline CDR1 is SEHNR and CDR2 FQNEAQ (reference sequence). V dropped 1 base and J dropped 1; count of bases not matched to a gene: 13. The CDR3 DNA reads TGTGCCAGCAGCTTAGGGACTAGCGGAGTCGGTTTGAGATCCTACGAGCAGTACTTC. Amino acids: CASSLGTSGVGLRSYEQYF.

V gene TRBV30 combines with J gene TRBJ1-5, with no clear D. The CDR3 length is 12 residues. V was trimmed by 1 base and J by 6 bases, leaving 7 bases between them. Germline V gives CDR1 GTSNPN, CDR2 SVGIG (reference sequence). The CDR3 sequence is CAWSAGGQPQHF. The CDR3 region has the DNA TGTGCCTGGAGTGCTGGAGGTCAGCCCCAGCATTTT.

This rearrangement joins TRBV6-5 to TRBJ2-7; 7 bases are shared with TRBD1. Germline CDR1 and CDR2: MNHEY and SVGAGI. CDR3 length: 12 residues. V lost 8 bases and J lost 3; bases outside the gene matches: 4. The CDR3 DNA reads as TGTGCCAGCTTGGGGGACAGCTACGAGCAGTACTTC. Translated, it gives CASLGDSYEQYF.

The CDR3 loop reads CASSLDRGGEQFF. CDR3 sequence (DNA): TGTGCCAGCAGTTTGGACAGGGGAGGGGAGCAGTTCTTC. This rearrangement joins TRBV27 to TRBJ2-1, with TRBD1 matching 9 bases. The CDR3 is 13 amino acids. With V trimmed by 3 bases and J by 10 bases, 4 bases remained unmatched. Germline V CDR1 and CDR2: MNHEY, SMNVEV (reference sequence).

This rearrangement joins TRBV10-3 to TRBJ2-5, with D possibly matching TRBD1 (5 bases). The V gene lost 2 bases and the J gene lost 2 bases, with 15 bases spanning the gap. Per the germline V gene, CDR1 is ENHRY and CDR2 is SYGVKD. The CDR3 covers 16 residues. CDR3 protein: CAISEPTSGIQETQYF. The CDR3 DNA reads as TGTGCCATCAGTGAGCCCACCTCAGGGATTCAAGAGACCCAGTACTTC.

This clone appeared a single time. This rearrangement joins TRBV7-8 to TRBJ2-2; D perhaps matches TRBD2 (5 bases). CDR3 length: 15 amino acids. CDR1 and CDR2 (germline): SGHVS, FQNEAQ. V lost 5 bases to trimming and J lost 5 bases, with 15 bases between them. CDR3 region: CASSPREPGTGELFF. The CDR3 nucleotides are TGTGCCAGCAGCCCGAGGGAGCCGGGGACCGGGGAGCTGTTTTTT.

This clone appeared many times. This CDR3 reads CASSLYLVGGSSYEQYF. The CDR3 nucleotides are TGTGCCAGCAGTTTATATTTGGTTGGGGGCAGCTCCTACGAGCAGTACTTC. The chain uses TRBV28 and TRBJ2-7, with D maybe TRBD1 (6 bases). Germline CDR1 and CDR2: MDHEN and SYDVKM. Trimming removed 1 base at V and 0 bases at J, with 16 bases between. This CDR3 region has 17 residues.